A selection of T cell receptor beta chains follows, all from one sample in a study of CD8+ T cells in alopecia areata. Measured with immunoSEQ multiplex PCR; TCRdb has only the in-frame clones, and not every one. This repertoire shows roughly 180,000 clones, approximately 60% found once; its top ten account for about 3.5%. Specimen: CD4+ T cells sorted from blood, collected at week 4, from a patient treated with tofacitinib. These receptor sequences come from a human donor with alopecia areata. Both conserved end residues are trimmed from each CDR3.

length | V | CDR3
11 | TRBV30 | AWTSGEGNTIY
14 | TRBV11-2 | ASSLDGGGISYEQY
8 | TRBV19 | AIRQGEAF
12 | TRBV5-4 | ASSLNWGGDIQY
11 | TRBV6-5 | ASSYSIGREAF
12 | TRBV25-1 | ASSEWTRGDIQY
10 | TRBV29-1 | SVDRRTGELF
10 | TRBV29-1 | SVDRETDTQY
17 | TRBV18 | ASSPRGTSATRVYNEQF
9 | TRBV15 | ATSNQYEQC
13 | TRBV18 | ASSPQYLDTDTQY
11 | TRBV29-1 | SVVGQGKNEQF
11 | TRBV7-2 | ASSSARKETQY
10 | TRBV12-5 | ASGPRGTEAF
12 | TRBV5-1 | ASRPYGQGYEQY
12 | TRBV11-2 | ASSLGDSADTQY
13 | TRBV25-1 | ASSDFGQTNSPLH
13 | TRBV5-1 | ASSPDGQGDQPQH
11 | TRBV30 | AWNGAQGGPLH
13 | TRBV5-1 | ASSLTGQGTDTQY
12 | TRBV5-1 | ASSPTRGAYGYT
12 | TRBV29-1 | SVATGQGVYEQY